A single sample is the source of the 28 T cell receptor beta chains below, sequenced in a study of blood T cell repertoires in COVID-19. TCRdb's copy holds only in-frame clones and misses some; the assay was immunoSEQ multiplex PCR. The sample records 63,000 or so clones, roughly 86% being singletons. Sequenced input: peripheral blood. Source of these receptors: a man aged 65 to 85 with active COVID-19.

The chain uses TRBV7-8 and TRBJ1-4, with D maybe TRBD1 (6 bases). This CDR3 region has 19 residues. The germline V gene has CDR1 SGHVS and CDR2 FQNEAQ. Trimming took 6 bases from V and 4 from J, leaving 27 bases between them. The CDR3: CASRPTPLRGLQVNEKLFF. CDR3 bases: TGTGCCAGCAGACCCACCCCCCTCAGGGGATTGCAAGTTAATGAAAAACTGTTTTTT.

J is TRBJ1-1 and V is TRBV3-1 (or the pseudogene TRBV3-2), with a possible D match to TRBD1 (5 bases). V was pared by 4 bases and J by 1 base, with 13 bases between. This CDR3 comprises 15 residues. Germline-derived CDR1 and CDR2 are LGHDT and YNNKEL (reference sequence). CDR3 loop: CASSLEGSGNTEAFF. DNA of the CDR3: TGTGCCAGCAGCCTAGAGGGGAGTGGGAACACTGAAGCTTTCTTT.

The chain is built from TRBV4-3 and TRBJ2-1; possible D gene TRBD2, 6 bases. In germline, CDR1 is LGHNA, CDR2 YSLEER. CDR3 length: 15 residues. V lost 0 bases, J lost 10 bases, and 16 bases lay in between. CDR3 bases: TGCGCCAGCAGCCAAGACGCGGGACGGTATAGGGAGCAGTTCTTC. Its protein product is CASSQDAGRYREQFF.

A word on this clone: The junction departs from the called germline gene at one end, perhaps through a read error. This chain uses TRBV30 with TRBJ1-2; a weak D match, TRBD1 (6 bases). The CDR3 length is 14 residues. The germline CDR1 and CDR2 sequences are GTSNPN and SVGIG (reference sequence). Here the CDR3 reads CAWRGAGPAGGYTF. CDR3 sequence (DNA): TGCGCCTGGCGGGGGGCAGGACCCGCGGGGGGCTACACCTTC.

The genes are TRBV18 and TRBJ2-6; D call uncertain. V lost 3 bases, J lost 0 bases, and 9 bases lay in between. The germline CDR1 and CDR2 sequences are KGHSH and LQKENI. There are 16 residues in the CDR3. The CDR3 coding sequence is TGTGCCAGCTCACCCCCAGGCAGCTCTGGGGCCAACGTCCTGACTTTC. This codes for CASSPPGSSGANVLTF.

V is TRBV7-3 and J is TRBJ2-3; possible D gene TRBD1, 5 bases. The CDR3 runs to 13 residues. The germline V gene encodes CDR1 SGHTA and CDR2 FQGTGA. The V and J ends lost 5 bases and 2 bases respectively, with 8 bases between them. CDR3 nucleotides: TGTGCCAGCAGCCAGGACACCACAGATACGCAGTATTTT. The encoded protein is CASSQDTTDTQYF.

The chain joins TRBV14 to TRBJ2-5; perhaps TRBD2 as D (7 bases). The V end was cut by 1 base, the J end by 4 bases, with 13 bases between. The CDR3 spans 15 residues. Germline CDR1 and CDR2: SGHDN and FVKESK. The CDR3 region has the DNA TGTGCCAGCAGCCAAGCCAGGGGAGGGGGAGAGACCCAGTACTTC. It yields the protein CASSQARGGGETQYF. Variable domain in full (rest from reference TRBV14 and TRBJ2-5): EAGVTQFPSHSVIEKGQTVTLRCDPISGHDNLYWYRRVMGKEIKFLLHFVKESKQDESGMPNNRFLAERTGGTYSTLKVQPAELEDSGVYFCASSQARGGGETQYFGPGTRLLVL.

This clone was detected once. The rearrangement uses TRBV3-1 (or the pseudogene TRBV3-2) and TRBJ1-2; D remains ambiguous. This CDR3 is 13 amino acids long. V was pared by 1 base and J by 8 bases, with 11 bases between. Germline CDR1 reads LGHDT; CDR2 reads YNNKEL (reference sequence). For the CDR3, the DNA is TGTGCCAGCAGCCAAGCCGAAGGCGGCGGCTACACCTTC. Its translation: CASSQAEGGGYTF.

The chain carries TRBV28 and TRBJ2-7; D is unresolved. The length of the CDR3 is 13 residues. V was clipped by 1 base and J by 4 bases, with 8 bases between them. The germline V gene encodes CDR1 MDHEN and CDR2 SYDVKM. CDR3 in DNA: TGTGCCAGCAGTTTATATGGCCCGTACGAGCAGTACTTC. Translated, it gives CASSLYGPYEQYF.

This chain links TRBV11-3 with TRBJ2-7; 7 nucleotides match TRBD1. Germline assignment: CDR1 SGHNT and CDR2 YENEEA. The CDR3 sequence is 14 residues long. The J segment lost 6 bases and the V segment lost 1 base, leaving 6 bases of the junction unmatched. The CDR3 DNA is TGTGCCAGCAGCTTAGGGGGCCGGACAGGCGAGCAGTACTTC. This gives the protein CASSLGGRTGEQYF.

The chain recombines TRBV27 with TRBJ2-3; 10 nucleotides align to TRBD2. V lost 5 bases, J lost 4 bases, and 3 bases stayed unmatched. Germline V gene lookup returns CDR1 MNHEY and CDR2 SMNVEV (reference sequence). This CDR3 has 14 residues. As DNA, the CDR3 is TGTGCCAGCAGTCCTCTAGCGGGGGCAGATACGCAGTATTTT. It codes for CASSPLAGADTQYF.

The V gene is TRBV7-3, the J gene TRBJ2-6; tentative D call: TRBD1 (6 bases). Trimming removed 5 bases at V and 4 bases at J, with 12 bases between. CDR3 length: 15 residues. Looked up from germline, CDR1 is SGHTA and CDR2 is FQGTGA. In DNA, the CDR3 is TGTGCCAGCAGCCCCGTGGGGGCAGGGGCCAACGTCCTGACTTTC. This sequence encodes CASSPVGAGANVLTF.

CDR3: CASSPLGLASYTQYF. CDR3 in DNA: TGTGCCAGCAGCCCCCTTGGACTAGCCAGCTATACGCAGTATTTT. The V call is TRBV7-2, the J call TRBJ2-3, with TRBD2 matching 8 bases. V was pared by 5 bases and J by 7 bases, with 11 bases of the junction left unmatched. The CDR3 covers 15 residues. Per germline, CDR1 SGHTA and CDR2 FQGNSA.

CDR3 loop: CASSITGAYEQYF. The CDR3 DNA is TGTGCCAGTAGTATAACAGGGGCCTACGAGCAGTACTTC. The chain uses TRBV19 and TRBJ2-7; the match to TRBD1 covers 7 bases. CDR1 is LNHDA, CDR2 SQIVND, per germline (reference sequence). V lost 2 bases and J lost 2; bases outside the gene matches: 0. This CDR3 spans 13 amino acids.

The chain links TRBV12-3 or TRBV12-4 to TRBJ1-1; maybe TRBD1 (6 bases). V lost 4 bases to trimming and J lost 6 bases, with 9 bases between them. This CDR3 is 12 amino acids long. CDR3 sequence (DNA): TGTGCCAGCAGTTCCCAGGGGCCTGAAGCTTTCTTT. As protein: CASSSQGPEAFF.

The rearrangement links TRBV7-6 to TRBJ1-5; the D gene is possibly TRBD1 (6 bases). CDR3 length equals 15 residues. The V gene lost 5 bases and the J gene lost 4 bases, with 15 bases spanning the gap. Germline V CDR1 and CDR2: SGHVS, FNYEAQ. The DNA of the CDR3 is TGTGCCAGCAGCGTCATAGGGGGTCCGAATCAGCCCCAGCATTTT. Translation gives CASSVIGGPNQPQHF. Full variable domain (rest looked up from reference TRBV7-6 and TRBJ1-5): GAGVSQSPRYKVTKRGQDVALRCDPISGHVSLYWYRQALGQGPEFLTYFNYEAQQDKSGLPNDRFSAERPEGSISTLTIQRTEQRDSAMYRCASSVIGGPNQPQHFGDGTRLSIL.

This chain links TRBV6-1 with TRBJ2-1; tentative D call: TRBD2 (5 bases). The germline gives CDR1 MNHNS, CDR2 SASEGT. This CDR3 contains 15 residues. V lost 3 bases and J 2 bases, leaving 11 bases between the germline ends. In DNA form, the CDR3 reads TGTGCCAGCAGTGATTGGGAGTCCGCCTACAATGAGCAGTTCTTC. Its protein product is CASSDWESAYNEQFF.

This sequence joins TRBV7-2 and TRBJ2-2; TRBD2 matches 10 bases. The V gene end was trimmed by 7 bases and the J gene end by 6 bases; junction bases not matched to a gene: 11. Germline CDR1 is SGHTA and CDR2 is FQGNSA. The CDR3 sequence is 16 residues long. CDR3 in DNA: TGTGCCAGCACCATTAGCGGGAGGCCCCCCTCCGGGGAGCTGTTTTTT. It translates to CASTISGRPPSGELFF.

This chain uses TRBV4-3 with TRBJ2-7; a weak D match, TRBD1 (6 bases). The germline gives CDR1 LGHNA, CDR2 YSLEER. The CDR3 length is 16 residues. With 0 bases removed from V and 0 bases from J, the gap between germline ends came to 12 bases. CDR3 sequence: CASSQDWQDSSYEQYF. DNA of the CDR3: TGCGCCAGCAGCCAAGATTGGCAGGACAGCTCCTACGAGCAGTACTTC.

The chain employs TRBV5-1 and TRBJ2-1, with 14 bases fitting TRBD2. In germline, CDR1 is SGHRS, CDR2 YFSETQ. V dropped 0 bases and J dropped 5; count of bases not matched to a gene: 4. The CDR3 runs 17 residues. CDR3 sequence reads: CASSLVPGLAGDNEQFF. In DNA form, the CDR3 reads TGCGCCAGCAGCTTGGTACCGGGACTAGCGGGGGACAATGAGCAGTTCTTC.

J is TRBJ1-3 and V is TRBV10-3; D is perhaps TRBD1 (5 bases). CDR1 and CDR2 from the germline V gene are ENHRY and SYGVKD. V lost 10 bases and J 0 bases, leaving 13 bases between the germline ends. The CDR3 sequence is 14 residues long. This CDR3 reads CATRPGDSGNTIYF. For the CDR3, the DNA is TGTGCCACCCGGCCGGGGGACTCTGGAAACACCATATATTTT.

This sequence joins TRBV5-1 and TRBJ1-1; D is unresolved. Germline V gene lookup returns CDR1 SGHRS and CDR2 YFSETQ. The CDR3 is made up of 12 amino acids. V lost 0 bases, J lost 5 bases, and 5 bases lay in between. The CDR3 DNA is TGCGCCAGCAGCTTGGCTTCTACTGAAGCTTTCTTT. It encodes CASSLASTEAFF.

This clone appeared a few times. The V gene is TRBV6-5, the J gene TRBJ1-2; D possibly corresponds to TRBD1 (5 bases). The germline V and J ends were trimmed by 8 bases and 8 bases, with 18 bases remaining between them. Germline V lookup: CDR1 MNHEY, CDR2 SVGAGI. The CDR3 is 13 residues long. CDR3 loop: CASSRGGAPGYTF. The CDR3 DNA reads as TGTGCCAGCTCACGAGGCGGGGCGCCCGGCTACACCTTC.

Of note for this clone: Other nucleotide sequences from this sample produce the same CDR3. This rearrangement joins TRBV7-2 to TRBJ1-5; D may be TRBD1 (5 bases). The CDR3 runs 17 residues. V lost 0 bases, J lost 2 bases, and 14 bases lay in between. Germline V gene sequence: CDR1 SGHTA, CDR2 FQGNSA. CDR3 sequence: CASSLALGGAGNQPQHF. As DNA, the CDR3 is TGTGCCAGCAGCTTAGCGCTCGGTGGGGCGGGCAATCAGCCCCAGCATTTT.

The chain couples TRBV6-5 to TRBJ2-2, with TRBD2 matching 7 bases. V dropped 7 bases and J dropped 4; count of bases not matched to a gene: 9. Germline V gene data show CDR1 as MNHEY and CDR2 as SVGAGI. The CDR3 sequence is 15 residues long. The CDR3 DNA follows: TGTGCCAGCACGGGGGGTGGATGGGGCACCGGGGAGCTGTTTTTT. It encodes CASTGGGWGTGELFF.

The chain links TRBV24-1 to TRBJ2-7, with D perhaps matching TRBD1 (6 bases). Germline loops: CDR1 KGHDR, CDR2 SFDVKD. V was shortened by 3 bases and J by 3 bases, with 11 bases between the two germline ends. This CDR3 is built from 14 residues. As DNA, the CDR3 is TGTGCCACCAGTGATCCCCGGGACAACTACGAGCAGTACTTC. Translating it yields CATSDPRDNYEQYF.

The chain links TRBV6-5 to TRBJ1-1; the D gene is possibly TRBD1 (5 bases). This CDR3 has 14 amino acids. The V end was cut by 2 bases, the J end by 4 bases, with 11 bases between. Germline V gene sequence: CDR1 MNHEY, CDR2 SVGAGI. CDR3 residues: CASSYAVRGTEAFF. In DNA, the CDR3 is TGTGCCAGCAGTTACGCAGTTAGGGGCACTGAAGCTTTCTTT.

Comment on this clone: The junction shows a germline mismatch at one end, possibly a read error. The chain uses TRBV7-7 and TRBJ2-3, with D maybe TRBD2 (7 bases). This CDR3 spans 15 amino acids. Germline V CDR1 and CDR2: SSHAT, FNYEAQ (reference sequence). CDR3 in DNA: TGTGCTAGCAGCTTTTCCGGGGGGCAGGGAGATACGCAGTATTTT. Amino acid sequence: CASSFSGGQGDTQYF. The whole variable domain, remainder taken from reference TRBV7-7 and TRBJ2-3, is GAGVSQSPRYKVTKRGQDVTLRCDPISSHATLYWYQQALGQGPEFLTYFNYEAQPDKSGLPSDRFSAERPEGSISTLTIQRTEQRDSAMYRCASSFSGGQGDTQYFGPGTRLTVL.